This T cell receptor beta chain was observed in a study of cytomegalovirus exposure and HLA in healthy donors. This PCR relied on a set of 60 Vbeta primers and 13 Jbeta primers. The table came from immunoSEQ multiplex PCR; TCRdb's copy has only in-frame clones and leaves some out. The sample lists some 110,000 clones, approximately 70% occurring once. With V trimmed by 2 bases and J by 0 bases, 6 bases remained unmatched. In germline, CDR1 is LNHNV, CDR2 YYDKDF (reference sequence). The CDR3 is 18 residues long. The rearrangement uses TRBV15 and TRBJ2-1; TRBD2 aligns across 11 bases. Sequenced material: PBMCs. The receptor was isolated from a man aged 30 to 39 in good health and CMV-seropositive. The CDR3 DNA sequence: TGTGCCACCAGCAGATCTAGCGGGGGGTCCAACTCCTACAATGAGCAGTTCTTC. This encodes CATSRSSGGSNSYNEQFF.